One sample yielded the 32 T cell receptor beta chains listed below, sequenced in a study of blood T cell repertoires in COVID-19. TCRdb's copy holds only in-frame clones and misses some; the assay was immunoSEQ multiplex PCR. The sample carries hundreds of thousands of clones, roughly 86% recorded once. Sequenced material: peripheral blood. These receptor sequences come from a man aged 18 to 29 with active or convalescent COVID-19.

The chain recombines TRBV2 with TRBJ2-5; possibly TRBD2 for D (5 bases). Germline CDR1 is SNHLY and CDR2 is FYNNEI. The V and J ends lost 3 bases and 5 bases respectively, with 10 bases between them. There are 13 residues in the CDR3. The CDR3 reads CASSEEARETQYF. The CDR3 nucleotides read TGTGCCAGCAGTGAGGAGGCGCGGGAGACCCAGTACTTC. Variable domain in full (rest from reference TRBV2 and TRBJ2-5): EPEVTQTPSHQVTQMGQEVILRCVPISNHLYFYWYRQILGQKVEFLVSFYNNEISEKSEIFDDQFSVERPDGSNFTLKIRSTKLEDSAMYFCASSEEARETQYFGPGTRLLVL.

This chain joins TRBV6-7 and TRBJ1-5; 7 bases fit TRBD1. TRBV6-7 is sorted into the ORF group, with uncertain function. V dropped 2 bases and J dropped 0; count of bases not matched to a gene: 7. CDR3 length: 17 residues. CDR3 region: CASSYTTGPNSNQPQHF. CDR3 in DNA: TGTGCCAGCAGTTACACGACAGGGCCGAATAGCAATCAGCCCCAGCATTTT.

V is TRBV19 and J is TRBJ1-5; 10 nucleotides match TRBD1. This CDR3 region has 16 residues. The V gene's germline CDR1 is LNHDA and CDR2 SQIVND (reference sequence). V was clipped by 3 bases and J by 0 bases; unmatched bases: 2. In nucleotides, the CDR3 is TGTGCCAGTAGTATGAGACAGGGGGCTAGCAATCAGCCCCAGCATTTT. Translation: CASSMRQGASNQPQHF. Combining the CDR3 with reference TRBV19 and TRBJ1-5 gives the whole variable domain DGGITQSPKYLFRKEGQNVTLSCEQNLNHDAMYWYRQDPGQGLRLIYYSQIVNDFQKGDIAEGYSVSREKKESFPLTVTSAQKNPTAFYLCASSMRQGASNQPQHFGDGTRLSIL.

The chain uses TRBV28 and TRBJ1-2; perhaps TRBD1 as D (6 bases). The CDR3 runs to 15 residues. Germline V gene data show CDR1 as MDHEN and CDR2 as SYDVKM. Trimming cost V 7 bases and J 7 bases, with 22 bases left between them. CDR3 bases: TGTGCCAGCAACGGGAGGGCAGGGGTGTTAGTTGGCTACACCTTC. Its protein product is CASNGRAGVLVGYTF.

Details on this clone: Other nucleotide sequences from this sample produce the same CDR3. The genes are TRBV27 and TRBJ1-2; D is perhaps TRBD1 (6 bases). CDR3 length: 13 amino acids. Trimming shortened V by 6 bases and J by 8 bases, and 16 bases separated the two germline ends. Germline assignment: CDR1 MNHEY and CDR2 SMNVEV (reference sequence). CDR3 coding DNA: TGTGCCAGCAGCCTCCAGGGGCTGGGGGGCTACACCTTC. This gives the protein CASSLQGLGGYTF.

V is TRBV10-2 and J is TRBJ2-3; 13 bases align to TRBD2. J lost 2 bases, V lost 2 bases, and 1 base had no gene match. The CDR3 sequence is 16 residues long. Germline CDR1 is WSHSY and CDR2 is SAAADI. CDR3: CASSEGTSGATDTQYF. The CDR3 DNA reads as TGCGCCAGCAGTGAGGGGACTAGCGGGGCCACAGATACGCAGTATTTT.

The chain uses TRBV3-1 (or the pseudogene TRBV3-2) and TRBJ1-1; possibly TRBD1 for D (5 bases). The CDR3 sequence is 16 residues long. V gave up 1 base and J gave up 3 bases, with 15 bases separating them. Germline CDR1 and CDR2: LGHDT and YNNKEL (reference sequence). The CDR3 DNA reads as TGTGCCAGCAGCCAAGGCATACAGGACCGGGACACTGAAGCTTTCTTT. Protein: CASSQGIQDRDTEAFF.

This chain links TRBV7-2 with TRBJ1-4; the match to TRBD1 covers 8 bases. Germline V gene lookup returns CDR1 SGHTA and CDR2 FQGNSA. Unmatched junction bases numbered 5, after V lost 5 bases and J lost 3 bases. This CDR3 spans 15 amino acids. The CDR3: CASSAGGLANEKLFF. Here the CDR3 DNA reads TGTGCCAGCAGCGCAGGGGGCTTGGCTAATGAAAAACTGTTTTTT.

The V gene is TRBV7-3, the J gene TRBJ1-6, with D possibly matching TRBD1 (5 bases). Germline loops: CDR1 SGHTA, CDR2 FQGTGA. Deletions cut 5 bases from V and 6 bases from J, with 11 bases between. The CDR3 has 14 residues. The CDR3, as DNA: TGTGCCAGCAGCCAGGGAAATGGTAATTCACCCCTCCACTTT. Protein sequence: CASSQGNGNSPLHF.

This clone came up a few times. The chain is built from TRBV10-3 and TRBJ1-1, with D perhaps TRBD1 (5 bases). Trimming took 2 bases from V and 2 from J, leaving 12 bases between them. The CDR3 has 15 amino acids. CDR1 and CDR2 (germline): ENHRY, SYGVKD. For the CDR3, the DNA is TGTGCCATCAGTGAGGGGGCAAAAAGAAACACTGAAGCTTTCTTT. It translates to CAISEGAKRNTEAFF.

This clone appeared once. This rearrangement joins TRBV24-1 to TRBJ2-1; 7 nucleotides agree with TRBD1. The junction had 6 bases not matched to a gene; V was cut back by 9 bases and J by 2 bases. Germline V CDR1 and CDR2: KGHDR, SFDVKD. The CDR3 is 14 residues long. The CDR3 spells CATGSGTAYNEQFF. The CDR3 DNA follows: TGTGCCACCGGCTCCGGGACAGCCTACAATGAGCAGTTCTTC.

CDR3 sequence (DNA): TGTGCCAGCAGCCACGCTCTAGCGGTCGAGCAGTACTTC. Residues: CASSHALAVEQYF. The chain recombines TRBV14 with TRBJ2-7, with 7 bases identical to TRBD2. This CDR3 comprises 13 residues. In germline, CDR1 is SGHDN, CDR2 FVKESK. Trimming removed 3 bases from V and 6 bases from J; junction bases left unmatched: 5.

The rearrangement joins TRBV5-1 to TRBJ1-2; possible D gene TRBD1, 5 bases. Trimming removed 4 bases at V and 3 bases at J, with 16 bases between. The CDR3 runs to 15 residues. Germline CDR1 SGHRS, CDR2 YFSETQ. CDR3 bases: TGCGCCAGCAGCGGTGGGGCTTTTGGGGACTATGGCTACACCTTC. This gives the protein CASSGGAFGDYGYTF.

This chain connects TRBV1 to TRBJ1-5; the table's D call TRBD1 went unverified against the DNA. TRBV1 is marked as a pseudogene. CDR3 size: 12 residues. CDR3 coding DNA: TGCACCAGCACGGTACAGAATCAGCCCCAGCATTTT. As protein: CTSTVQNQPQHF.

This rearrangement joins TRBV6-2 or TRBV6-3 to TRBJ1-6; weak D call: TRBD1 (5 bases). V lost 1 base and J 0 bases, leaving 16 bases between the germline ends. The length of the CDR3 is 19 residues. CDR1 MNHEY and CDR2 SVGEGT come from the germline V gene. This CDR3 is CASSYLFGHLSSYNSPLHF. The DNA of the CDR3 is TGTGCCAGCAGTTACTTGTTCGGACACCTAAGCTCCTATAATTCACCCCTCCACTTT.

This clone was counted a single time. This chain joins TRBV7-8 and TRBJ2-3; 8 bases align to TRBD2. The CDR3 loop spans 14 amino acids. Germline trimming cut 5 bases from V and 6 bases from J; bases unmatched to any gene: 7. Per the germline V gene, CDR1 is SGHVS and CDR2 is FQNEAQ. Here the CDR3 reads CASSLVAGRDTQYF. As DNA, the CDR3 is TGTGCCAGCAGCCTAGTAGCGGGGAGGGATACGCAGTATTTT.

This chain's CDR3 is CASSVGLAALYNEQFF. The DNA for the CDR3 is TGTGCCAGTAGTGTCGGACTAGCGGCTTTATACAATGAGCAGTTCTTC. The J gene is TRBJ2-1, the V gene TRBV19; 10 nucleotides agree with TRBD2. CDR1 is LNHDA, CDR2 SQIVND, per germline (reference sequence). The CDR3 loop spans 16 amino acids. V trimming: 5 bases; J trimming: 4 bases; junction bases outside the gene matches: 8.

The V and J genes are TRBV6-1 and TRBJ2-7, with a tentative D call TRBD2 (5 bases). Trimming pared 4 bases from V and 7 bases from J, leaving 23 bases between. Germline values: CDR1 MNHNS, CDR2 SASEGT. The CDR3 contains 16 residues. The CDR3 sequence is CASSARSGGSGQEQYF. The CDR3 DNA is TGTGCCAGCAGTGCCCGCTCCGGCGGGTCAGGTCAGGAGCAGTACTTC.

V gene TRBV27 combines with J gene TRBJ2-2; 11 bases are a match to TRBD2. There are 17 residues in the CDR3. Germline V gene sequence: CDR1 MNHEY, CDR2 SMNVEV (reference sequence). The trim removed 3 bases at V and 4 bases at J, leaving 7 bases unmatched. CDR3 DNA sequence: TGTGCCAGCAGTTTGGTAGCGGGGGGGCGGTCCACCGGGGAGCTGTTTTTT. Translation: CASSLVAGGRSTGELFF.

The gene calls are TRBV7-8 and TRBJ2-1, with 7 bases fitting TRBD1. With 0 bases clipped from V and 0 bases from J, the junction kept 11 bases outside the gene matches. The CDR3 totals 19 residues. Germline-derived CDR1 and CDR2 are SGHVS and FQNEAQ. In nucleotides, the CDR3 is TGTGCCAGCAGCTTAGCGGGGGAAAAGACAGGGAGCTCCTACAATGAGCAGTTCTTC. Residues: CASSLAGEKTGSSYNEQFF.

The V and J genes are TRBV6-2 or TRBV6-3 and TRBJ1-1, with TRBD1 identical over 8 bases. Germline V lookup: CDR1 MNHEY, CDR2 SVGEGT. The CDR3 is 15 residues long. V was pared by 2 bases and J by 3 bases, with 5 bases of the junction left unmatched. This CDR3 is CASSYDGTGDTEAFF. In DNA form, the CDR3 reads TGTGCCAGCAGTTACGATGGGACAGGTGACACTGAAGCTTTCTTT.

This chain connects TRBV13 to TRBJ1-6; 8 nucleotides line up with TRBD1. Germline V gene lookup returns CDR1 PRHDT and CDR2 FYEKMQ (reference sequence). This CDR3 is built from 16 residues. Trimming cost V 5 bases and J 5 bases; bases outside gene matches: 8. The CDR3 coding sequence is TGTGCCAGCAGCCTACGGACAGGGTCCCATAATTCACCCCTCCACTTT. Translation gives CASSLRTGSHNSPLHF.

The V gene is TRBV9, the J gene TRBJ1-3; no reliable D call. Germline CDR1 is SGDLS and CDR2 is YYNGEE. The CDR3 loop spans 13 amino acids. V was shortened by 8 bases and J by 0 bases, with 9 bases between the two germline ends. The CDR3 sequence is CASSQNSGNTIYF. CDR3 sequence (DNA): TGTGCCAGTAGCCAAAACTCTGGAAACACCATATATTTT.

The chain recombines TRBV7-9 with TRBJ2-1; TRBD2 matches 8 bases. The CDR3 has 12 amino acids. V gave up 1 base and J gave up 12 bases; unmatched junction bases: 2. Germline V gives CDR1 SEHNR, CDR2 FQNEAQ (reference sequence). The CDR3 here is CASSLGGLGQFF. The CDR3 coding sequence is TGTGCCAGCAGCTTAGGGGGACTAGGGCAGTTCTTC.

The chain combines TRBV5-5 with TRBJ2-3, with 13 bases fitting TRBD2. Germline lookup yields CDR1 SGHKS and CDR2 YYEKEE (reference sequence). The ends lost 4 bases at V and 3 bases at J; junction bases unmatched: 14. The CDR3 contains 19 residues. CDR3 protein: CASSLLAGGPNALTDTQYF. Here the CDR3 DNA reads TGTGCCAGCAGCCTACTAGCGGGGGGGCCGAACGCGCTAACAGATACGCAGTATTTT.

This clone was seen only a few times. The chain carries TRBV10-2 and TRBJ1-2; 9 nucleotides agree with TRBD1. The CDR3 loop spans 16 amino acids. The V segment lost 8 bases and the J segment 4 bases; nucleotides outside the gene matches: 14. Germline V gene data show CDR1 as WSHSY and CDR2 as SAAADI. For the CDR3, the DNA is TGCGCCAGCCGCCCAGACAGGGGGGAGTGGTTCTATGGCTACACCTTC. Translated: CASRPDRGEWFYGYTF.

The V and J genes are TRBV6-5 and TRBJ2-2; the match to TRBD1 covers 7 bases. V lost 10 bases and J lost 3; bases outside the gene matches: 8. The CDR3 sequence is 14 residues long. Germline CDR1 MNHEY, CDR2 SVGAGI. Written as DNA, the CDR3 is TGTGCCACCAGACAGGGCGGTGACACCGGGGAGCTGTTTTTT. Protein sequence: CATRQGGDTGELFF.

The chain joins TRBV24-1 to TRBJ2-5; 8 positions match TRBD1. The V gene end was trimmed by 7 bases and the J gene end by 4 bases; junction bases not matched to a gene: 4. Germline V gives CDR1 KGHDR, CDR2 SFDVKD. The CDR3 covers 13 residues. In DNA form, the CDR3 reads TGTGCCACCAGCCAACAGGGGGGAGAGACCCAGTACTTC. Translating gives CATSQQGGETQYF.

The rearrangement joins TRBV9 to TRBJ2-5; 16 positions match TRBD2. Germline V gene lookup returns CDR1 SGDLS and CDR2 YYNGEE. This CDR3 region has 18 residues. V lost 3 bases to trimming and J lost 5 bases; unmatched junction nucleotides: 10. The chain's CDR3 is CASSESPLGLAGGETQYF. As DNA, the CDR3 is TGTGCCAGCAGCGAGAGCCCGCTGGGACTAGCGGGGGGGGAGACCCAGTACTTC.

This clone was detected only once. This sample includes further DNA sequences coding for the same CDR3. The chain recombines TRBV19 with TRBJ1-5; the D gene is possibly TRBD1 (5 bases). V was shortened by 3 bases and J by 0 bases, with 15 bases between the two germline ends. The length of the CDR3 is 17 residues. Germline V CDR1 and CDR2: LNHDA, SQIVND (reference sequence). CDR3 DNA: TGTGCCAGTAGTATTCTGTATGGGGCCGTTAGCAATCAGCCCCAGCATTTT. It codes for CASSILYGAVSNQPQHF.

The chain joins TRBV18 to TRBJ1-2, with 9 positions matching TRBD1. V lost 2 bases, J lost 0 bases, and 10 bases stayed unmatched. Germline V gene lookup returns CDR1 KGHSH and CDR2 LQKENI. This CDR3 contains 18 residues. DNA for the CDR3: TGTGCCAGCTCACCAATTGTGGGACAGGGATATTCTAACTATGGCTACACCTTC. Protein sequence: CASSPIVGQGYSNYGYTF.

V is TRBV4-3 and J is TRBJ2-3; possibly TRBD2 for D (5 bases). CDR1 and CDR2 from the germline V gene are LGHNA and YSLEER. Trimming removed 3 bases from V and 5 bases from J, with 9 bases in between. This CDR3 comprises 13 residues. The CDR3 here is CASSQGEGDTQYF. The CDR3 DNA reads TGCGCCAGCAGCCAGGGCGAGGGAGATACGCAGTATTTT.